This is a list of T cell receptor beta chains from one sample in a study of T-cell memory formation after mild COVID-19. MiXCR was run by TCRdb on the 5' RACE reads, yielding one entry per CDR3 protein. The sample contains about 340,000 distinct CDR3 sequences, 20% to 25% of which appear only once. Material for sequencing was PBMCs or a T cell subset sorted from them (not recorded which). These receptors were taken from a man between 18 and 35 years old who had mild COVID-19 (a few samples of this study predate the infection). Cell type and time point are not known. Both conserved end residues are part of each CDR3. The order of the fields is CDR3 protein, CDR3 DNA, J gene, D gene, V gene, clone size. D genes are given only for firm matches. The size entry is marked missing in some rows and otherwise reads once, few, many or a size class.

cdr3_aa: CASRTDTEPQHF
cdr3_nt: TGTGCCAGCAGAACGGACACGGAGCCCCAGCATTTT
j_call: TRBJ1-5
d_call: .
v_call: TRBV6-2/TRBV6-3
clone_size: many

cdr3_aa: CASSFFGPPYTQYF
cdr3_nt: TGTGCCAGCAGCTTTTTCGGACCGCCATATACGCAGTATTTT
j_call: TRBJ2-3
d_call: .
v_call: TRBV7-2
clone_size: .

cdr3_aa: CASSREGGEDNQPQHF
cdr3_nt: TGTGCCAGCAGCCGCGAAGGGGGAGAAGACAATCAGCCCCAGCATTTT
j_call: TRBJ1-5
d_call: .
v_call: TRBV4-2
clone_size: .

cdr3_aa: CASESGTGIRISYGYTF
cdr3_nt: TGTGCCTCCGAATCCGGGACAGGGATACGCATTAGCTATGGCTACACCTTC
j_call: TRBJ1-2
d_call: TRBD1
v_call: TRBV30
clone_size: .

cdr3_aa: CASSQAPGTAALFF
cdr3_nt: TGCGCCAGCAGCCAGGCCCCGGGGACAGCGGCGCTGTTTTTT
j_call: TRBJ1-4
d_call: TRBD1
v_call: TRBV5-1
clone_size: .

cdr3_aa: CASRRGQFGTNSPLHF
cdr3_nt: TGTGCCAGCAGACGAGGACAGTTCGGCACTAATTCACCCCTCCACTTT
j_call: TRBJ1-6
d_call: .
v_call: TRBV6-5
clone_size: many

cdr3_aa: CSVERAGGTDEQFF
cdr3_nt: TGCAGCGTTGAACGGGCAGGGGGCACGGATGAGCAGTTCTTC
j_call: TRBJ2-1
d_call: TRBD1
v_call: TRBV29-1
clone_size: few

cdr3_aa: CASSLGLPGQIMNTEAFF
cdr3_nt: TGTGCCAGCAGTTTAGGCCTACCGGGACAGATCATGAACACTGAAGCTTTCTTT
j_call: TRBJ1-1
d_call: TRBD1
v_call: TRBV27
clone_size: few

cdr3_aa: CASRGVGYSNQPQHF
cdr3_nt: TGTGCCTCCAGGGGGGTAGGGTATAGCAATCAGCCCCAGCATTTT
j_call: TRBJ1-5
d_call: TRBD1
v_call: TRBV6-6
clone_size: .

cdr3_aa: CATGRDEQYF
cdr3_nt: TGTGCCACGGGGAGGGACGAGCAGTACTTC
j_call: TRBJ2-7
d_call: TRBD2
v_call: TRBV24-1
clone_size: few

cdr3_aa: CASSQVSGNTIYF
cdr3_nt: TGTGCCAGCAGCCAAGTCTCTGGAAACACCATATATTTT
j_call: TRBJ1-3
d_call: .
v_call: TRBV7-9
clone_size: .

cdr3_aa: CASSLRGGSQYF
cdr3_nt: TGCGCCAGCAGCCTCCGGGGAGGGTCGCAGTATTTT
j_call: TRBJ2-3
d_call: TRBD2
v_call: TRBV4-3
clone_size: few

cdr3_aa: CASSRDRTSQPQHF
cdr3_nt: TGTGCCAGCAGCCGGGACCGAACGTCTCAGCCCCAGCATTTT
j_call: TRBJ1-5
d_call: .
v_call: TRBV3-1
clone_size: few

cdr3_aa: CSVVGRQGNTDTQYF
cdr3_nt: TGCAGCGTTGTTGGCCGGCAGGGGAACACAGATACGCAGTATTTT
j_call: TRBJ2-3
d_call: .
v_call: TRBV29-1
clone_size: few

cdr3_aa: CASSDGASPLHF
cdr3_nt: TGTGCCAGCAGTGACGGGGCTTCACCCCTCCACTTT
j_call: TRBJ1-6
d_call: .
v_call: TRBV25-1
clone_size: .

cdr3_aa: CSARDTLAPVVTDTQYF
cdr3_nt: TGCAGTGCTAGAGATACCCTAGCGCCCGTAGTGACAGATACGCAGTATTTT
j_call: TRBJ2-3
d_call: .
v_call: TRBV20-1
clone_size: .

cdr3_aa: CATSRPLAASTDTQYF
cdr3_nt: TGTGCCACCAGCAGGCCTTTAGCGGCTAGCACAGATACGCAGTATTTT
j_call: TRBJ2-3
d_call: .
v_call: TRBV15
clone_size: few

cdr3_aa: CAISESRVGLGKYYGYTF
cdr3_nt: TGTGCCATCAGTGAGTCCCGTGTGGGTTTGGGGAAATACTATGGCTACACCTTC
j_call: TRBJ1-2
d_call: .
v_call: TRBV10-3
clone_size: .

cdr3_aa: CASSWRQGSNQPQHF
cdr3_nt: TGTGCCAGCAGTTGGCGACAGGGGAGCAATCAGCCCCAGCATTTT
j_call: TRBJ1-5
d_call: TRBD1
v_call: TRBV6-2/TRBV6-3
clone_size: .

cdr3_aa: CASSLEGASWAEAFF
cdr3_nt: TGTGCCAGCAGTTTAGAGGGGGCGAGTTGGGCTGAAGCTTTCTTT
j_call: TRBJ1-1
d_call: TRBD1
v_call: TRBV27
clone_size: few

cdr3_aa: CASSSSREMNEQFF
cdr3_nt: TGTGCCAGCTCGTCTAGCCGGGAGATGAATGAGCAGTTCTTC
j_call: TRBJ2-1
d_call: .
v_call: TRBV18
clone_size: .

cdr3_aa: CASSSRLAGKETQYF
cdr3_nt: TGTGCCAGCAGTTCCAGACTAGCGGGGAAAGAGACCCAGTACTTC
j_call: TRBJ2-5
d_call: TRBD2
v_call: TRBV27
clone_size: .

cdr3_aa: CASSLVTYNEQFF
cdr3_nt: TGCGCCAGCAGCTTGGTTACCTACAATGAGCAGTTCTTC
j_call: TRBJ2-1
d_call: .
v_call: TRBV5-1
clone_size: many

cdr3_aa: CASSSTDGGSGNTIYF
cdr3_nt: TGTGCCAGCAGTTCCACGGACGGCGGCTCTGGAAACACCATATATTTT
j_call: TRBJ1-3
d_call: .
v_call: TRBV6-6
clone_size: .

cdr3_aa: CASSKVWTGLTYEQYF
cdr3_nt: TGTGCCAGCAGCAAAGTGTGGACAGGACTTACGTACGAGCAGTACTTC
j_call: TRBJ2-7
d_call: .
v_call: TRBV21-1
clone_size: few

cdr3_aa: CSAMGGQNTEAFF
cdr3_nt: TGCAGTGCGATGGGGGGACAGAACACTGAAGCTTTCTTT
j_call: TRBJ1-1
d_call: .
v_call: TRBV20-1
clone_size: .

cdr3_aa: CATSPAVDQPQHF
cdr3_nt: TGTGCCACCTCCCCGGCAGTGGACCAGCCCCAGCATTTT
j_call: TRBJ1-5
d_call: .
v_call: TRBV6-5
clone_size: few

cdr3_aa: CASSYPAKVAPGARSDYGYTF
cdr3_nt: TGTGCCAGCAGTTACCCGGCCAAGGTGGCGCCAGGGGCGAGAAGTGACTATGGCTACACCTTC
j_call: TRBJ1-2
d_call: .
v_call: TRBV6-2/TRBV6-3
clone_size: few

cdr3_aa: CASSSQALNYGYTF
cdr3_nt: TGTGCCAGCAGCTCGCAGGCCCTTAACTATGGCTACACCTTC
j_call: TRBJ1-2
d_call: .
v_call: TRBV7-2
clone_size: .

cdr3_aa: CASSHPWGGRTEAFF
cdr3_nt: TGTGCCAGCAGCCACCCTTGGGGGGGGAGGACTGAAGCTTTCTTT
j_call: TRBJ1-1
d_call: .
v_call: TRBV3-1
clone_size: few

cdr3_aa: CASSADPLGIQYF
cdr3_nt: TGTGCCAGCAGTGCGGACCCTCTAGGCATTCAGTACTTC
j_call: TRBJ2-4
d_call: .
v_call: TRBV2
clone_size: few

cdr3_aa: CSVAYGGLEKLFF
cdr3_nt: TGCAGCGTTGCTTACGGAGGGCTTGAAAAACTGTTTTTT
j_call: TRBJ1-4
d_call: .
v_call: TRBV29-1
clone_size: .

cdr3_aa: CAITGQFNTEAFF
cdr3_nt: TGTGCCATCACTGGACAGTTTAACACTGAAGCTTTCTTT
j_call: TRBJ1-1
d_call: .
v_call: TRBV10-3
clone_size: many

cdr3_aa: CSAEWRHPETLLPFGYTF
cdr3_nt: TGCAGTGCTGAGTGGAGACATCCCGAGACGTTATTACCCTTTGGCTACACCTTC
j_call: TRBJ1-2
d_call: .
v_call: TRBV20-1
clone_size: few

cdr3_aa: CASSPSSGVGSYEQYF
cdr3_nt: TGTGCCAGCAGCCCCTCGTCGGGTGTCGGCTCCTACGAGCAGTACTTC
j_call: TRBJ2-7
d_call: .
v_call: TRBV4-2
clone_size: .

cdr3_aa: CSVAVRGGAARSTEAFF
cdr3_nt: TGCAGCGTTGCTGTGCGGGGGGGTGCTGCGCGGAGCACTGAAGCTTTCTTT
j_call: TRBJ1-1
d_call: .
v_call: TRBV29-1
clone_size: few

cdr3_aa: CASRGTSWWDTGELFF
cdr3_nt: TGTGCCAGCAGGGGGACTAGCTGGTGGGACACCGGGGAGCTGTTTTTT
j_call: TRBJ2-2
d_call: TRBD2
v_call: TRBV7-3
clone_size: few

cdr3_aa: CASGWRADSPLHF
cdr3_nt: TGTGCCTCCGGGTGGAGGGCAGATTCACCCCTCCACTTT
j_call: TRBJ1-6
d_call: .
v_call: TRBV6-5
clone_size: few

cdr3_aa: CASSLEGNGGTDTQYF
cdr3_nt: TGCGCCAGCAGCTTGGAAGGGAATGGGGGCACAGATACGCAGTATTTT
j_call: TRBJ2-3
d_call: .
v_call: TRBV5-1
clone_size: .

cdr3_aa: CASGWGGSTDTQYF
cdr3_nt: TGTGCCAGCGGTTGGGGAGGATCCACAGATACGCAGTATTTT
j_call: TRBJ2-3
d_call: .
v_call: TRBV12-3/TRBV12-4
clone_size: few

cdr3_aa: CASSQEVGSTDTQYF
cdr3_nt: TGCGCCAGCAGCCAAGAGGTCGGGAGCACAGATACGCAGTATTTT
j_call: TRBJ2-3
d_call: .
v_call: TRBV4-1
clone_size: few